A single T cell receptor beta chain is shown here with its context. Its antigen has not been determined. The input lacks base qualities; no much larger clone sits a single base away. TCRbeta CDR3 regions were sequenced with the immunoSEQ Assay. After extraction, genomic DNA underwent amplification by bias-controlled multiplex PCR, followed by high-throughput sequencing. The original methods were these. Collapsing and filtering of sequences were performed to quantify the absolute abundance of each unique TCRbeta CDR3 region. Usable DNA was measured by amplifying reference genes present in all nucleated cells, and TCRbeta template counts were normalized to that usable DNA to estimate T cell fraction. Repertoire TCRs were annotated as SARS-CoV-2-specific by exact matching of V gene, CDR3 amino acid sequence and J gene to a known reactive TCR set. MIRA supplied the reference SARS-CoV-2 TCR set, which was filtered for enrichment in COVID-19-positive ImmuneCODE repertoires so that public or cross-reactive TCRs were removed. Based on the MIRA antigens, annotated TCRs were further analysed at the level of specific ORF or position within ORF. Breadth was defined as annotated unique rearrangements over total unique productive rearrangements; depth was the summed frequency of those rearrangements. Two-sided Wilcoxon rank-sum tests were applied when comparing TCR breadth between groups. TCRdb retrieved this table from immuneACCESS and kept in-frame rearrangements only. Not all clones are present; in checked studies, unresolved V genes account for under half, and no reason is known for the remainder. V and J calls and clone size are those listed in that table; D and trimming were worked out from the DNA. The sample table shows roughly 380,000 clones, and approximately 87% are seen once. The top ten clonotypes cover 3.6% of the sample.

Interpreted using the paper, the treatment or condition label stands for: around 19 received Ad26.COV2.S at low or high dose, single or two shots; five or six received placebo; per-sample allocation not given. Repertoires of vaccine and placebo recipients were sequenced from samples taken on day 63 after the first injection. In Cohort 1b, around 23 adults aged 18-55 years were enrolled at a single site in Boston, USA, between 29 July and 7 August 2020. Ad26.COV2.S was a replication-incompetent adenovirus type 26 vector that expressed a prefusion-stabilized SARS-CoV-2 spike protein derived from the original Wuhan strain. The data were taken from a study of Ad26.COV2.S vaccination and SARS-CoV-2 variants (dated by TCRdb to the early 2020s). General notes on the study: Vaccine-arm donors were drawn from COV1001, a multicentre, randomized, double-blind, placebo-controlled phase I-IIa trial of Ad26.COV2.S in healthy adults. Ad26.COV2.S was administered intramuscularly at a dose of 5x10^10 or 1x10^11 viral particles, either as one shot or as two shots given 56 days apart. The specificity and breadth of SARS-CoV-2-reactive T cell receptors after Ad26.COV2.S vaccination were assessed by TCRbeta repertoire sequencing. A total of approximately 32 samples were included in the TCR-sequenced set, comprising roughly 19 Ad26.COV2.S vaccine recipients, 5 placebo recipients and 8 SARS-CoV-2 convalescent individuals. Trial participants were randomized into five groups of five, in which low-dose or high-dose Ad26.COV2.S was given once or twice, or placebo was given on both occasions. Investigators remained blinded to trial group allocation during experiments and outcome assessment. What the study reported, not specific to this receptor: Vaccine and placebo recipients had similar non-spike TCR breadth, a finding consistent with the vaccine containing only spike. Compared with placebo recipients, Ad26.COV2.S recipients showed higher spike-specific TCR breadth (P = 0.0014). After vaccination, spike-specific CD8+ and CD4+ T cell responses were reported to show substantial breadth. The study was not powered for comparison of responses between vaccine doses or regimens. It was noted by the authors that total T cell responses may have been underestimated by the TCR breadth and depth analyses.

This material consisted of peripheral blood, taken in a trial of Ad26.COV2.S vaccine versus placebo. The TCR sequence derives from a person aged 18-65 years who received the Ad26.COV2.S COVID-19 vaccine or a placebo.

The CDR3: CASSQESRGTGELFF. The base sequence is TGCGCCAGCAGCCAAGAGTCCAGGGGCACCGGGGAGCTGTTTTTT. The chain is assembled from TRBV4-1 and TRBJ2-2; TRBD1 is a weak D gene call, 6 bases matching. CDR1 and CDR2 are read off the germline V gene as MGHRA and YSYEKL. The CDR3 measures 15 amino acids from cysteine to phenylalanine. CDR3 DNA is the only sequence kept; it has 45 bases, read in frame from the first base. Cut back by 0 bases and 4 bases, the V and J ends lie 9 bases apart.